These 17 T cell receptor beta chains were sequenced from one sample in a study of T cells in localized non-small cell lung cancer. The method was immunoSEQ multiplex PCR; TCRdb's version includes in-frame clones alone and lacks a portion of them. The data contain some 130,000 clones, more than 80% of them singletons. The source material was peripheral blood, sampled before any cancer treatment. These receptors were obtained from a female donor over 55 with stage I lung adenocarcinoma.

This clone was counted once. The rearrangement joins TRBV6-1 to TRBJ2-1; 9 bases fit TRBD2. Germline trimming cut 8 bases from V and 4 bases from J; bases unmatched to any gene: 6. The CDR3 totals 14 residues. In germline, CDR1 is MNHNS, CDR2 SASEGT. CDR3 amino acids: CASGLAYRYNEQFF. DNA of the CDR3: TGTGCCAGCGGACTAGCGTACCGATACAATGAGCAGTTCTTC.

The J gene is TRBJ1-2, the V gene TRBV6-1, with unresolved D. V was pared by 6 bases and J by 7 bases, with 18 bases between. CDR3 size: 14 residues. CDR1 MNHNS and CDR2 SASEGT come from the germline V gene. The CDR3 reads CASSWEASSGGYTF. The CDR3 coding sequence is TGTGCCAGCAGCTGGGAGGCATCTTCTGGTGGCTACACCTTC.

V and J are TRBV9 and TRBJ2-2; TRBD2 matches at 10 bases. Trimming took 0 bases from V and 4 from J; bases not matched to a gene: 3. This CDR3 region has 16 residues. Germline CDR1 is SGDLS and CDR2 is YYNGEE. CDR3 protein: CASSVAPSGSTGELFF. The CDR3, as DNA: TGTGCCAGCAGCGTAGCTCCTAGCGGGAGCACCGGGGAGCTGTTTTTT.

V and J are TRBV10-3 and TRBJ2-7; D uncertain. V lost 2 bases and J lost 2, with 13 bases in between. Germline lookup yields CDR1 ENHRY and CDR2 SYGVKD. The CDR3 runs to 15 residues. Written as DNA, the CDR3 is TGTGCCATCAGTGAGGGTGGACCCATTCCCTACGAGCAGTACTTC. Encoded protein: CAISEGGPIPYEQYF.

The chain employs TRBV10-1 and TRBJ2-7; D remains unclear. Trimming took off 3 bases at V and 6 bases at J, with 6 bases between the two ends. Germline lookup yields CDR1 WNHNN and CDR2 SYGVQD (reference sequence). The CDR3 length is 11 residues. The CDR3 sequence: CASSDFAEQYF. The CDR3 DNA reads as TGCGCCAGCAGTGATTTCGCCGAGCAGTACTTC.

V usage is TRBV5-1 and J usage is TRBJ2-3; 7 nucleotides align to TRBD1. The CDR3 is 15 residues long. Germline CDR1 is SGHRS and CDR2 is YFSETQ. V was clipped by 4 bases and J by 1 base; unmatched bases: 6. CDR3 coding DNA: TGCGCCAGCAGCGTAGGGACAGCTGGCACAGATACGCAGTATTTT. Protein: CASSVGTAGTDTQYF.

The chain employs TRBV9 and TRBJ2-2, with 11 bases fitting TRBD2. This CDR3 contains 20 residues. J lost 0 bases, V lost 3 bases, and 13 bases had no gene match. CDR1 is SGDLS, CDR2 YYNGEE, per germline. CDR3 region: CASSAWVTSGTFANTGELFF. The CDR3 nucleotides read TGTGCCAGCAGCGCCTGGGTGACTAGCGGGACTTTCGCGAACACCGGGGAGCTGTTTTTT.

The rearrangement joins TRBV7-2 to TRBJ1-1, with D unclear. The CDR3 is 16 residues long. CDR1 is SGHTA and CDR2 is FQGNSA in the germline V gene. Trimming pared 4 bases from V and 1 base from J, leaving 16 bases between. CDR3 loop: CASSSTGGATNTEAFF. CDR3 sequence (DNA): TGTGCCAGCAGCTCTACGGGCGGAGCGACGAACACTGAAGCTTTCTTT.

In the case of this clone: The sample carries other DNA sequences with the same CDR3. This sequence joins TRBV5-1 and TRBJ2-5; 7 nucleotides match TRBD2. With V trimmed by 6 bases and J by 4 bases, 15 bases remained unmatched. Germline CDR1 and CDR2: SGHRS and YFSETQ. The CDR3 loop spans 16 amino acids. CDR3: CASNFQGAGVGETQYF. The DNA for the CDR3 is TGCGCCAGCAACTTCCAGGGTGCGGGAGTGGGAGAGACCCAGTACTTC.

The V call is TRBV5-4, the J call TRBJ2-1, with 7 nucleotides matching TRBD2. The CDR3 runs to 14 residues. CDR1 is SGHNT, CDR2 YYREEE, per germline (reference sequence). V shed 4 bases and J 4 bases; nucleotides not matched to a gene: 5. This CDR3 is CASSRSGAYNEQFF. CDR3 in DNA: TGTGCCAGCAGCAGAAGCGGGGCATACAATGAGCAGTTCTTC.

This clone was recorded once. The chain's CDR3 is CSATPGQGYHEQYF. CDR3 in DNA: TGCAGCGCAACTCCGGGACAGGGATACCACGAGCAGTACTTC. This chain joins TRBV29-1 and TRBJ2-7, with TRBD1 matching 9 bases. This CDR3 spans 14 amino acids. V was clipped by 7 bases and J by 5 bases; unmatched bases: 12. Germline CDR1 SQVTM, CDR2 ANQGSEA.

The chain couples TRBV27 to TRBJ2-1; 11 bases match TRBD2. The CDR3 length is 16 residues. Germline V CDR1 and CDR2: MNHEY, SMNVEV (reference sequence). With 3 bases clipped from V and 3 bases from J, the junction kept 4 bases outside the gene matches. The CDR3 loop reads CASSLAGLADYNEQFF. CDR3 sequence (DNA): TGTGCCAGCAGTTTGGCGGGACTAGCGGACTACAATGAGCAGTTCTTC.

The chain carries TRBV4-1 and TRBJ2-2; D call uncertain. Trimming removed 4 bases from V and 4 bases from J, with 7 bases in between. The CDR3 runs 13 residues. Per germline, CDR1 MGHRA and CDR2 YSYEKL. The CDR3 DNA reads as TGCGCCAGCAGCCCACAGAGCACCGGGGAGCTGTTTTTT. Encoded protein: CASSPQSTGELFF.

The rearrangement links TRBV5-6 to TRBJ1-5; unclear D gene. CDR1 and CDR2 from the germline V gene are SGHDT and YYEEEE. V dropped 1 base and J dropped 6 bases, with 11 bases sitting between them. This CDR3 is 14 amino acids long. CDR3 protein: CASSLYQVGQPQHF. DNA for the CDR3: TGTGCCAGCAGCTTGTACCAGGTCGGTCAGCCCCAGCATTTT.

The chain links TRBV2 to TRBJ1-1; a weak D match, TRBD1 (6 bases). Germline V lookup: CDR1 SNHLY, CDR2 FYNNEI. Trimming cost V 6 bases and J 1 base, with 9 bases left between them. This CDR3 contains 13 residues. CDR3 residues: CASRGQTNTEAFF. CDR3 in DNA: TGTGCCAGCAGGGGACAAACGAACACTGAAGCTTTCTTT. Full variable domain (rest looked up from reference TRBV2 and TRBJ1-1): EPEVTQTPSHQVTQMGQEVILRCVPISNHLYFYWYRQILGQKVEFLVSFYNNEISEKSEIFDDQFSVERPDGSNFTLKIRSTKLEDSAMYFCASRGQTNTEAFFGQGTRLTVV.

As DNA, the CDR3 is TGCGCCAGCAGCTTGCGGCTGGACACGAGCTCCTACGAGCAGTACTTC. This translates into CASSLRLDTSSYEQYF. The chain recombines TRBV5-1 with TRBJ2-7, with D possibly TRBD1 on 5 matching bases. V was shortened by 1 base and J by 0 bases, with 14 bases between the two germline ends. CDR1 is SGHRS, CDR2 YFSETQ, per germline. The CDR3 consists of 16 residues.

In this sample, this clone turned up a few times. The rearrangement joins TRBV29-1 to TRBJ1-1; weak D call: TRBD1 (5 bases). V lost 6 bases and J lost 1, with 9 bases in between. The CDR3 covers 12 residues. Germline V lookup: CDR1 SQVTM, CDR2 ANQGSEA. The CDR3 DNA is TGCAGCGTCGACCAGGGGAACACTGAAGCTTTCTTT. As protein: CSVDQGNTEAFF.